Presented here are 13 T cell receptor beta chains from one specimen sequenced in a study of T cell responses to AZD1222 COVID-19 vaccine. Clones were sequenced by immunoSEQ multiplex PCR, and TCRdb holds only the in-frame ones, with some missing. The sample contains about 99,000 clones, about 89% of which appear only once. The input for sequencing was peripheral blood, taken 28 days after the second dose of the MenACWY control vaccine. The source of these receptors is an adult who received the MenACWY meningococcal vaccine as a control.

This clone was seen a few times. The chain links TRBV28 to TRBJ2-7; TRBD1 matches 12 bases. Germline V gene sequence: CDR1 MDHEN, CDR2 SYDVKM. The trim removed 5 bases at V and 9 bases at J, leaving 11 bases unmatched. The CDR3 has 15 residues. CDR3 sequence reads: CASSLRDRGRLRQYF. DNA for the CDR3: TGTGCCAGCAGTCTCCGGGACAGGGGGCGGTTGAGGCAGTACTTC. The entire variable domain, with the rest obtained from reference TRBV28 and TRBJ2-7, is as follows: DVKVTQSSRYLVKRTGEKVFLECVQDMDHENMFWYRQDPGLGLRLIYFSYDVKMKEKGDIPEGYSVSREKKERFSLILESASTNQTSMYLCASSLRDRGRLRQYFGPGTRLTVT.

The chain recombines TRBV6-2 or TRBV6-3 with TRBJ1-2, with D uncertain. The CDR3 is 15 amino acids. Germline CDR1 MNHEY, CDR2 SVGEGT. Trimming stripped 2 bases from V and 0 bases from J, with 10 bases between. In DNA form, the CDR3 reads TGTGCCAGCAGTTACCCTTCAGCGGCTAACTATGGCTACACCTTC. Protein sequence: CASSYPSAANYGYTF.

This sequence joins TRBV29-1 and TRBJ1-2; 10 nucleotides align to TRBD1. In germline, CDR1 is SQVTM, CDR2 ANQGSEA. The CDR3 has 15 residues. Trimming at V came to 3 bases and at J to 2 bases, leaving 6 bases not matched to a gene. The CDR3 spells CSVDERGQGNYGYTF. The CDR3 nucleotides read TGCAGCGTTGACGAGCGGGGACAGGGGAACTATGGCTACACCTTC.

The chain joins TRBV30 to TRBJ1-2; D possibly corresponds to TRBD1 (5 bases). Germline V gene data show CDR1 as GTSNPN and CDR2 as SVGIG (reference sequence). The CDR3 loop spans 13 amino acids. The germline V and J ends were trimmed by 1 base and 4 bases, with 10 bases remaining between them. The CDR3 DNA reads as TGTGCCTGGAGTGCTGGGGCAGCCTATGGCTACACCTTC. Its translation is CAWSAGAAYGYTF.

V gene TRBV7-8 combines with J gene TRBJ2-3, with D perhaps assigned TRBD1 or TRBD2 (5 bases each). Germline V lookup: CDR1 SGHVS, CDR2 FQNEAQ. The CDR3 sequence is 18 residues long. Trimming took 3 bases from V and 1 from J, leaving 20 bases between them. This CDR3 is CASSFDGAPLRGTDTQYF. The CDR3 DNA is TGTGCCAGCAGCTTTGACGGGGCACCTCTACGAGGCACAGATACGCAGTATTTT.

This clone has only one observation. V gene TRBV28 combines with J gene TRBJ1-6, with a possible D match to TRBD1 (5 bases). V lost 7 bases and J 3 bases, leaving 10 bases between the germline ends. The CDR3 runs 14 residues. CDR1 is MDHEN and CDR2 is SYDVKM in the germline V gene. Written as DNA, the CDR3 is TGTGCCAGCAAGGACACCCGCTATAATTCACCCCTCCACTTT. As protein: CASKDTRYNSPLHF.

In its sample, this clone was seen once. The chain has TRBV2 and TRBJ2-3, with 7 bases matching TRBD2. Germline CDR1 is SNHLY and CDR2 is FYNNEI. The CDR3 contains 17 residues. V lost 4 bases to trimming and J lost 1 base; unmatched junction nucleotides: 11. The CDR3 nucleotides read TGTGCCAGCAGTGTCCCCCTGCGGGGGACGCGCACAGATACGCAGTATTTT. Its translation is CASSVPLRGTRTDTQYF.

The chain has TRBV29-1 and TRBJ2-7, with 8 bases matching TRBD1. V lost 0 bases to trimming and J lost 4 bases; unmatched junction nucleotides: 8. The CDR3 loop spans 15 amino acids. CDR1 is SQVTM, CDR2 ANQGSEA, per germline. The CDR3 spells CSVEDRTGRGYEQYF. The CDR3 DNA sequence: TGCAGCGTTGAAGATCGGACAGGGCGAGGGTACGAGCAGTACTTC.

V usage is TRBV4-2 and J usage is TRBJ2-3; D is perhaps TRBD1 or TRBD2 (5 bases each). Germline V gene data show CDR1 as LGHNA and CDR2 as YNFKEQ. V lost 1 base and J 4 bases, leaving 12 bases between the germline ends. The CDR3 consists of 15 residues. CDR3 coding DNA: TGTGCCAGCAGCCAAGGGGGCGGGCCGGCAGATACGCAGTATTTT. This gives the protein CASSQGGGPADTQYF.

The chain recombines TRBV15 with TRBJ2-1, with TRBD2 identical over 8 bases. The junction had 3 bases not matched to a gene; V was cut back by 2 bases and J by 3 bases. CDR1 LNHNV and CDR2 YYDKDF come from the germline V gene (reference sequence). This CDR3 is 15 amino acids long. The CDR3 nucleotides are TGTGCCACCAGCAGAACTAGCGGAAGCTACAATGAGCAGTTCTTC. Translated: CATSRTSGSYNEQFF.

V usage is TRBV19 and J usage is TRBJ1-3, with D possibly TRBD1 on 6 matching bases. V lost 9 bases and J lost 2, with 11 bases in between. The CDR3 totals 13 residues. Germline assignment: CDR1 LNHDA and CDR2 SQIVND (reference sequence). This CDR3 reads CASTQGPGNTIYF. The CDR3 coding sequence is TGTGCCAGCACCCAGGGGCCTGGAAACACCATATATTTT.

The gene calls are TRBV19 and TRBJ2-2; TRBD1 might be the D (7 bases). The CDR3 has 19 amino acids. The germline V gene has CDR1 LNHDA and CDR2 SQIVND (reference sequence). The ends were cut back, 9 bases at V and 0 bases at J, with 26 bases in the middle. The CDR3 nucleotides read TGTGCCAGCCACCGACAGGAGGGGGCTGATTTAGCGAACACCGGGGAGCTGTTTTTT. Residues: CASHRQEGADLANTGELFF.

J is TRBJ2-7 and V is TRBV30, with D perhaps matching TRBD1 (6 bases). This CDR3 contains 15 residues. The V gene lost 0 bases and the J gene lost 1 base, with 13 bases spanning the gap. Per germline, CDR1 GTSNPN and CDR2 SVGIG (reference sequence). The CDR3 spells CAWSVTAGASYEQYF. CDR3 DNA: TGTGCCTGGAGTGTAACGGCAGGGGCTTCCTACGAGCAGTACTTC.